This T cell receptor beta chain was captured by sequencing in a study of T cell responses to AZD1222 COVID-19 vaccine. Generated by immunoSEQ multiplex PCR, the TCRdb table keeps only in-frame clones and is missing some. Here the sample spans roughly 51,000 clones, 65% to 90% being singletons. Germline CDR1 reads SGHTA; CDR2 reads FQGNSA. The CDR3 runs 15 residues. Study observations and caveats: Vaccine-associated CD4 TCRs ranged over spike, dominating at 160-218 and 743-854.

This clone was counted a single time. Its target is unknown. Germline is not matched at one junction end, which may reflect a read error. The genes are TRBV7-2 and TRBJ2-7, with a tentative D call TRBD2 (6 bases). The TCR originated in an adult who received the AZD1222 COVID-19 vaccine. Sequencing used peripheral blood, obtained 28 days after the second AZD1222 dose. As DNA, the CDR3 is TGTGCCAGCACCGGGTGGGGGGAGGCCTCCGACGAGCAGTACTTC. It encodes CASTGWGEASDEQYF.